Shown below are 27 T cell receptor beta chains from a single sample sequenced in a study of blood T cell repertoires in COVID-19. Clones were sequenced by immunoSEQ multiplex PCR, and TCRdb holds only the in-frame ones, with some missing. The sample carries a few hundred thousand clones, about nine tenths recorded once. The specimen sequenced was peripheral blood. Receptors originate from a woman in her forties or fifties who had recovered from COVID-19.

The V gene is TRBV21-1, the J gene TRBJ2-6; the table's D call TRBD2 went unverified against the DNA. TRBV21-1 is a documented pseudogene. The CDR3 extends over 21 amino acids. The CDR3 DNA reads as TGTGCCAGCAGCTGCGGCCCTACCCCGATTAAAGGTTCGCCTGGGGCCAACGTCCTGACTTTC. Encoded protein: CASSCGPTPIKGSPGANVLTF.

The chain couples TRBV7-9 to TRBJ1-1; D is possibly TRBD1 (5 bases). The CDR3 is made up of 16 amino acids. Germline V gives CDR1 SEHNR, CDR2 FQNEAQ (reference sequence). Between the trimmed V and J ends, which lost 4 bases and 0 bases, there was a span of 15 bases. The CDR3 protein is CASSSLPGLLNTEAFF. The CDR3 nucleotides read TGTGCCAGCAGCTCCTTACCGGGACTCCTGAACACTGAAGCTTTCTTT.

This chain uses TRBV6-5 with TRBJ2-2; TRBD1 aligns across 8 bases. In germline, CDR1 is MNHEY, CDR2 SVGAGI. J lost 4 bases, V lost 4 bases, and 8 bases had no gene match. This CDR3 contains 16 residues. The CDR3 spells CASSSPDRGSTGELFF. DNA for the CDR3: TGTGCCAGCAGTTCGCCAGACAGGGGCTCCACCGGGGAGCTGTTTTTT.

The chain recombines TRBV3-1 (or the pseudogene TRBV3-2) with TRBJ2-5, with 9 bases identical to TRBD2. The CDR3 spans 13 residues. The germline V gene has CDR1 LGHDT and CDR2 YNNKEL (reference sequence). Unmatched junction bases numbered 11, after V lost 8 bases and J lost 10 bases. This chain's CDR3 is CASGAGGTVIQYF. CDR3 nucleotides: TGTGCCAGCGGGGCGGGAGGGACTGTAATCCAGTACTTC.

The rearrangement joins TRBV5-1 to TRBJ2-2, with TRBD2 as a possible D gene (5 bases). The germline CDR1 and CDR2 sequences are SGHRS and YFSETQ. CDR3 size: 15 residues. V was trimmed by 3 bases and J by 4 bases, leaving 13 bases between them. CDR3 protein: CASSWALSGTGELFF. The CDR3 nucleotides are TGCGCCAGCAGCTGGGCCCTAAGCGGCACCGGGGAGCTGTTTTTT.

A remark on this clone: At the DNA level, this CDR3 is encoded by other sequences in the same sample as well. The J gene is TRBJ1-5, the V gene TRBV5-1; D gene unclear. Trimming left V 1 base short and J 1 base short, with 6 bases between. The V gene's germline CDR1 is SGHRS and CDR2 YFSETQ. The CDR3 loop spans 14 amino acids. In DNA form, the CDR3 reads TGCGCCAGCAGCTTGTCCGGGAGCAATCAGCCCCAGCATTTT. This translates into CASSLSGSNQPQHF.

The chain joins TRBV28 to TRBJ2-3; 9 bases are a match to TRBD1. Germline V gene data show CDR1 as MDHEN and CDR2 as SYDVKM. The junction had 8 bases not matched to a gene; V was cut back by 6 bases and J by 4 bases. CDR3 size: 15 residues. The CDR3 reads CASSRPGQGSDTQYF. DNA of the CDR3: TGTGCCAGCAGCCGTCCGGGACAGGGCTCAGATACGCAGTATTTT.

This clone was seen just once. The V gene is TRBV3-1 (or the pseudogene TRBV3-2), the J gene TRBJ1-1; no clear D gene. The CDR3 has 13 residues. The V end was cut by 6 bases, the J end by 2 bases, with 10 bases between. Germline V CDR1 and CDR2: LGHDT, YNNKEL (reference sequence). In DNA, the CDR3 is TGTGCCAGCAGTGCCCATAGCAACACTGAAGCTTTCTTT. Translation: CASSAHSNTEAFF.

The chain is built from TRBV11-3 and TRBJ2-1, with D unresolved. Between the trimmed V and J ends, which lost 4 bases and 9 bases, there was a span of 25 bases. The CDR3 contains 17 residues. The germline V gene encodes CDR1 SGHNT and CDR2 YENEEA. In DNA form, the CDR3 reads TGTGCCAGCAGCTCTGGAGAAGGCAGCGTATTTGGCAGTGAGCAGTTCTTC. This encodes CASSSGEGSVFGSEQFF.

J is TRBJ1-1 and V is TRBV5-1, with 11 positions matching TRBD1. V trimming: 3 bases; J trimming: 4 bases; junction bases outside the gene matches: 2. Germline CDR1 is SGHRS and CDR2 is YFSETQ. The CDR3 contains 14 residues. CDR3 sequence reads: CASSWGQGGTEAFF. DNA of the CDR3: TGCGCCAGCAGCTGGGGACAGGGGGGCACTGAAGCTTTCTTT.

V usage is TRBV7-9 and J usage is TRBJ1-2, with D perhaps TRBD1 (6 bases). CDR3 size: 14 residues. The germline gives CDR1 SEHNR, CDR2 FQNEAQ (reference sequence). Trimming cost V 3 bases and J 4 bases, with 12 bases left between them. CDR3 nucleotides: TGTGCCAGCAGCTTCTCGACAGGAGGCTATGGCTACACCTTC. This encodes CASSFSTGGYGYTF. Together with reference TRBV7-9 and TRBJ1-2, the CDR3 gives the full variable domain: DTGVSQNPRHKITKRGQNVTFRCDPISEHNRLYWYRQTLGQGPEFLTYFQNEAQLEKSRLLSDRFSAERPKGSFSTLEIQRTEQGDSAMYLCASSFSTGGYGYTFGSGTRLTVV.

The V gene is TRBV7-2, the J gene TRBJ1-1; 8 bases fit TRBD1. CDR1 is SGHTA and CDR2 is FQGNSA in the germline V gene. The CDR3 covers 14 residues. With V trimmed by 5 bases and J by 3 bases, 5 bases remained unmatched. CDR3 sequence reads: CASSIQGGDTEAFF. The DNA for the CDR3 is TGTGCCAGCAGCATACAGGGGGGGGACACTGAAGCTTTCTTT.

The chain couples TRBV5-1 to TRBJ2-3; TRBD1 might be the D (6 bases). The ends were cut back, 1 base at V and 4 bases at J, with 16 bases in the middle. Per the germline V gene, CDR1 is SGHRS and CDR2 is YFSETQ. The CDR3 consists of 16 residues. CDR3 sequence reads: CASSLPQGKNADTQYF. For the CDR3, the DNA is TGCGCCAGCAGCTTGCCTCAGGGGAAGAATGCAGATACGCAGTATTTT.

The V gene is TRBV6-2 or TRBV6-3, the J gene TRBJ2-1; 7 bases line up with TRBD2. CDR3 size: 16 residues. Germline V lookup: CDR1 MNHEY, CDR2 SVGEGT. The V and J ends lost 2 bases and 7 bases, in that order; junction bases with no gene match: 11. CDR3 DNA: TGTGCCAGCAGTTACCTCTCAGCGGGGTGGGGTAATGAGCAGTTCTTC. Its protein product is CASSYLSAGWGNEQFF.

V gene TRBV6-1 combines with J gene TRBJ2-1; 14 bases align to TRBD2. Germline values: CDR1 MNHNS, CDR2 SASEGT. Trimming at V came to 2 bases and at J to 6 bases, leaving 6 bases not matched to a gene. The CDR3 sequence is 17 residues long. CDR3 loop: CASSERTSGGPPNEQFF. The CDR3 DNA follows: TGTGCCAGCAGTGAAAGGACTAGCGGGGGGCCCCCCAATGAGCAGTTCTTC.

The rearrangement joins TRBV7-2 to TRBJ1-1; D is uncertain. Per the germline V gene, CDR1 is SGHTA and CDR2 is FQGNSA. The CDR3 is 15 residues long. V gave up 4 bases and J gave up 1 base, with 13 bases separating them. The CDR3, as DNA: TGTGCCAGCAGCTCAGGATGGCAAAAGAACACTGAAGCTTTCTTT. Its protein is CASSSGWQKNTEAFF.

This chain connects TRBV6-2 or TRBV6-3 to TRBJ2-1; 11 nucleotides align to TRBD1. This CDR3 is 16 amino acids long. After removal of 6 bases from V and 3 bases from J, the junction contained 7 bases not matched to a gene. Per the germline V gene, CDR1 is MNHEY and CDR2 is SVGEGT. In DNA form, the CDR3 reads TGTGCCAGCAGCCCCTCCGGGACAGGGGGCTACAATGAGCAGTTCTTC. This gives the protein CASSPSGTGGYNEQFF.

CDR3 sequence (DNA): TGTGCCAGCAGCCAAGGCCGCGGCCTAAACACTGAAGCTTTCTTT. This translates into CASSQGRGLNTEAFF. This chain connects TRBV3-1 (or the pseudogene TRBV3-2) to TRBJ1-1; D gene ambiguous. V gave up 1 base and J gave up 2 bases, with 11 bases separating them. CDR1 LGHDT and CDR2 YNNKEL come from the germline V gene (reference sequence). The CDR3 spans 15 residues.

This clone has only one observation. The V and J genes are TRBV7-2 and TRBJ2-3; no clear D. CDR1 and CDR2 (germline): SGHTA, FQGNSA. V gave up 3 bases and J gave up 6 bases, with 19 bases separating them. The CDR3 sequence is 16 residues long. CDR3 loop: CASSFSPGNLGDTQYF. The CDR3 DNA follows: TGTGCCAGCAGCTTTAGCCCGGGTAACCTCGGGGATACGCAGTATTTT.

Points on this clone: One end of the junction fails to match germline, which may point to a read error. V is TRBV23-1 and J is TRBJ2-7, with unresolved D. TRBV23-1 is recorded as an ORF, its role being uncertain. This CDR3 is 15 amino acids long. CDR3 region: CASNQSEDIPYEQYF. The CDR3 nucleotides read TGCGCCAGCAATCAATCGGAAGACATCCCCTACGAGCAGTACTTC.

This sequence joins TRBV7-2 and TRBJ1-1; the D is unclear. The V end was cut by 4 bases, the J end by 7 bases, with 10 bases between. CDR1 and CDR2 from the germline V gene are SGHTA and FQGNSA. The CDR3 has 12 residues. The CDR3 here is CASSSYTGEAFF. CDR3 coding DNA: TGTGCCAGCAGCTCCTATACGGGTGAAGCTTTCTTT.

The chain couples TRBV30 to TRBJ1-5; 7 bases are shared with TRBD1. The CDR3 has 13 residues. The trim removed 2 bases at V and 9 bases at J, leaving 7 bases unmatched. The germline V gene has CDR1 GTSNPN and CDR2 SVGIG (reference sequence). The DNA for the CDR3 is TGTGCCTGGAGTAAGGGGGCTGAGGGGCCCCAGCATTTT. Its translation: CAWSKGAEGPQHF.

The CDR3 loop reads CSVVGVLYEQYF. In DNA form, the CDR3 reads TGCAGCGTTGTAGGGGTGCTCTACGAGCAGTACTTC. This chain joins TRBV29-1 and TRBJ2-7, with D possibly matching TRBD1 (5 bases). CDR1 is SQVTM, CDR2 ANQGSEA, per germline. V shed 4 bases and J shed 3 bases, with 10 bases lying between them. The CDR3 extends over 12 amino acids.

V is TRBV7-9 and J is TRBJ2-3, with 12 bases that match TRBD2. Germline assignment: CDR1 SEHNR and CDR2 FQNEAQ (reference sequence). This CDR3 is 16 amino acids long. V lost 4 bases and J lost 3; bases outside the gene matches: 5. The CDR3: CASSSLAGGPTDTQYF. CDR3 DNA: TGTGCCAGCAGCTCCCTAGCGGGAGGGCCGACAGATACGCAGTATTTT.

The chain uses TRBV30 and TRBJ1-2; D may be TRBD1 (5 bases). CDR1 and CDR2 (germline): GTSNPN, SVGIG (reference sequence). V was cut by 3 bases and J by 0 bases, with 11 bases left in between. This CDR3 is 14 amino acids long. CDR3 region: CAWRKTATNYGYTF. CDR3 in DNA: TGTGCCTGGAGGAAGACAGCAACTAACTATGGCTACACCTTC.

This chain links TRBV9 with TRBJ2-1; 11 bases agree with TRBD2. CDR1 is SGDLS and CDR2 is YYNGEE in the germline V gene. With 4 bases clipped from V and 6 bases from J, the junction kept 3 bases outside the gene matches. CDR3 size: 14 residues. The chain's CDR3 is CASSLAGGPNEQFF. CDR3 sequence (DNA): TGTGCCAGCAGCCTAGCGGGAGGTCCCAATGAGCAGTTCTTC.

The chain combines TRBV19 with TRBJ1-2, with unresolved D. The germline V and J ends were trimmed by 4 bases and 2 bases, with 8 bases remaining between them. Per the germline V gene, CDR1 is LNHDA and CDR2 is SQIVND (reference sequence). The CDR3 sequence is 13 residues long. As DNA, the CDR3 is TGTGCCAGTAGTAAGACGGGGAACTATGGCTACACCTTC. This translates into CASSKTGNYGYTF.